This T cell receptor beta chain is from a study of blood T cell repertoires in COVID-19. Study context: COVID-19 samples, acute and convalescent, were from the United States, Italy and Spain. T cells, B-cell-depleted T cells, or PBMCs supplied cDNA or gDNA.

Measured with immunoSEQ multiplex PCR; TCRdb has only the in-frame clones, and not every one. This sample has about 360,000 clones, with about 88% found just once. The CDR3 is 15 residues long. V was trimmed by 1 base and J by 5 bases, leaving 13 bases between them. The germline CDR1 and CDR2 sequences are SGHTA and FQGTGA. J is TRBJ2-3 and V is TRBV7-3; perhaps TRBD1 as D (6 bases). This TCR derives from a human donor in a cohort sampled during active COVID-19. The material sequenced was peripheral blood. The CDR3 nucleotides read TGTGCCAGCAGCTTAAACCCGACAGGTCTAGATACGCAGTATTTT. Its protein product is CASSLNPTGLDTQYF.